These 10 T cell receptor beta chains share one sample of origin, sequenced in a study of blood T cell repertoires in COVID-19 (dated by TCRdb to the early 2020s). Libraries were built with the immunoSEQ multiplex PCR assay. Held by TCRdb, this immuneACCESS table contains in-frame sequences only and omits some clones. Under half of the omission traces to an unresolved V gene where checked; the cause of the rest is unknown. For this sample the table gives about 110,000 clones, of which 88% were detected only once. 2% to 2.5% of the sample rests with the top ten. The sequenced material came from peripheral blood. These receptors came from a human donor in a cohort sampled during active COVID-19.

This clone was counted between two and nine times. V usage is TRBV5-1 and J usage is TRBJ1-4; 7 positions agree with TRBD1. Germline assignment: CDR1 SGHRS and CDR2 YFSETQ. The CDR3 totals 18 residues. Unmatched junction bases numbered 10, after V lost 2 bases and J lost 0 bases. The CDR3 region has the DNA TGCGCCAGCAGCTTCGTGCGGTGGGACAGCGCAACTAATGAAAAACTGTTTTTT. Protein product: CASSFVRWDSATNEKLFF.

The chain is built from TRBV19 and TRBJ2-6; the D is unclear. CDR1 and CDR2 (germline): LNHDA, SQIVND (reference sequence). The length of the CDR3 is 19 residues. V was cut by 1 base and J by 0 bases, with 16 bases left in between. The DNA of the CDR3 is TGTGCCAGTAGTATAGGTTATGGTCGGTCGAGCTCTGGGGCCAACGTCCTGACTTTC. It is translated as CASSIGYGRSSSGANVLTF.

This clone showed up just once. This chain links TRBV5-4 with TRBJ1-2; D call uncertain. CDR3 length: 14 residues. CDR1 and CDR2 from the germline V gene are SGHNT and YYREEE (reference sequence). Trimming removed 0 bases from V and 2 bases from J, with 8 bases in between. The CDR3 DNA sequence: TGTGCCAGCAGCTTGGACGGCGGAAACTATGGCTACACCTTC. Translation: CASSLDGGNYGYTF.

This clone is a singleton in its sample. Other DNA sequences in the same sample also yield this CDR3. The chain employs TRBV5-1 and TRBJ2-1, with 8 bases fitting TRBD2. Per the germline V gene, CDR1 is SGHRS and CDR2 is YFSETQ. The V and J ends lost 4 bases and 2 bases, in that order; junction bases with no gene match: 5. The CDR3 extends over 15 amino acids. The CDR3 DNA follows: TGCGCCAGCAGCGTAACTAGCGGCCCCTACAATGAGCAGTTCTTC. This gives the protein CASSVTSGPYNEQFF.

The chain joins TRBV27 to TRBJ2-2; 9 bases are a match to TRBD1. Losses at the gene ends were 4 bases for V and 1 base for J; bases not matched to a gene: 4. Per germline, CDR1 MNHEY and CDR2 SMNVEV (reference sequence). The CDR3 runs to 16 residues. CDR3 sequence reads: CASSSLGQGNTGELFF. DNA for the CDR3: TGTGCCAGCAGTTCGTTGGGACAGGGGAACACCGGGGAGCTGTTTTTT.

This chain links TRBV24-1 with TRBJ2-3; D might be TRBD1 (5 bases). The length of the CDR3 is 13 residues. Trimming took 9 bases from V and 3 from J, leaving 12 bases between them. Germline CDR1 and CDR2: KGHDR and SFDVKD. The CDR3 loop reads CATSKTDTDTQYF. The CDR3 nucleotides read TGTGCCACCTCAAAGACAGATACAGATACGCAGTATTTT.

This clone was seen just once. This chain joins TRBV6-5 and TRBJ1-2, with D unclear. The germline V gene has CDR1 MNHEY and CDR2 SVGAGI. The length of the CDR3 is 12 residues. Trimming stripped 7 bases from V and 6 bases from J, with 12 bases between. The CDR3 loop reads CASKAPLDGYTF. The CDR3 nucleotides read TGTGCCAGCAAGGCCCCACTAGATGGCTACACCTTC.

V and J are TRBV19 and TRBJ2-1; 10 bases agree with TRBD2. The germline CDR1 and CDR2 sequences are LNHDA and SQIVND (reference sequence). The V and J ends lost 5 bases and 6 bases, in that order; junction bases with no gene match: 4. CDR3 length: 14 amino acids. DNA for the CDR3: TGTGCCAGTAGTGCAGCGGGGGGGCCCAATGAGCAGTTCTTC. Its translation is CASSAAGGPNEQFF.

The chain uses TRBV6-5 and TRBJ2-5; possible D gene TRBD1, 5 bases. Germline V lookup: CDR1 MNHEY, CDR2 SVGAGI. CDR3 size: 14 residues. V lost 7 bases and J 7 bases, leaving 19 bases between the germline ends. DNA for the CDR3: TGTGCCAGCAATTCGGTTGGAGCGCAGGGGACCCAGTACTTC. Amino acids: CASNSVGAQGTQYF.

The chain uses TRBV4-2 and TRBJ2-3, with 8 bases that match TRBD2. CDR1 and CDR2 (germline): LGHNA, YNFKEQ. J lost 4 bases, V lost 4 bases, and 10 bases had no gene match. This CDR3 is 16 amino acids long. The CDR3 protein is CASSPRTSPGPDTQYF. DNA for the CDR3: TGTGCCAGCAGCCCGAGGACTAGCCCGGGACCAGATACGCAGTATTTT.